This entry concerns a single T cell receptor (beta chain). V trimming: 3 bases; J trimming: 1 base; junction bases outside the gene matches: 1. Germline loops: CDR1 SGDLS, CDR2 YYNGEE. The CDR3 is made up of 14 amino acids. The sample originates from a study of blood T cell repertoires in COVID-19. Profiled with immunoSEQ multiplex PCR; TCRdb holds only in-frame clones, not every one. The data contain about 250,000 clones, 80% to 90% of them singletons. The rearrangement uses TRBV9 and TRBJ2-1; TRBD2 agrees at 7 bases. This receptor was identified in a woman aged 40-49 years who had recovered from COVID-19. The sequenced sample consisted of peripheral blood. The CDR3: CASSGGSSYNEQFF. For the CDR3, the DNA is TGTGCCAGCAGCGGCGGGAGTTCCTACAATGAGCAGTTCTTC.